Below are 23 T cell receptor beta chains sequenced from a single sample in a study of OX40 agonist ivuxolimab in advanced cancers. The repertoire was sequenced with immunoSEQ multiplex PCR; TCRdb's copy has only in-frame clones and lacks some. The sample carries 90,000 or so clones, nearly 90% recorded once. The specimen was CD4+ or CD8+ T cells sorted from blood, collected in a trial of the OX40 agonist ivuxolimab. The receptors here all came from an adult with an advanced solid tumor such as melanoma, head and neck, liver or kidney cancer.

The chain recombines TRBV30 with TRBJ2-5; D not resolved. The length of the CDR3 is 13 residues. The V end lost 0 bases, the J end lost 2 bases, and 7 bases lay between the germline ends. CDR1 is GTSNPN, CDR2 SVGIG, per germline (reference sequence). The CDR3 DNA follows: TGTGCCTGGAGTGTACAACCGCAAGAGACCCAGTACTTC. This codes for CAWSVQPQETQYF.

This clone was detected once. CDR3 bases: TGCGCCAGCATTCTATCGCCGGGGGCCTCTGGGGCCAACGTCCTGACTTTC. This translates into CASILSPGASGANVLTF. This chain connects TRBV5-1 to TRBJ2-6; D assignment may be TRBD1 or TRBD2 (6 bases each). This CDR3 spans 17 amino acids. Germline CDR1 and CDR2: SGHRS and YFSETQ. V was clipped by 6 bases and J by 0 bases, with 16 bases between them.

V is TRBV7-2 and J is TRBJ1-1; D unresolved. Germline V lookup: CDR1 SGHTA, CDR2 FQGNSA. The CDR3 totals 14 residues. V lost 5 bases, J lost 5 bases, and 15 bases lay in between. The CDR3 protein is CASSPLVAGTEAFF. In nucleotides, the CDR3 is TGTGCCAGCAGCCCTCTTGTTGCCGGTACTGAAGCTTTCTTT.

The CDR3 DNA sequence: TGTGCCAGCAGCTTAGCGGGCGGGCTGAACACCGGGGAGCTGTTTTTT. It yields the protein CASSLAGGLNTGELFF. V is TRBV7-6 and J is TRBJ2-2, with a weak D call TRBD2 (5 bases). Germline V gene sequence: CDR1 SGHVS, CDR2 FNYEAQ. There are 16 residues in the CDR3. The V and J ends lost 0 bases and 1 base respectively, with 9 bases between them.

This clone was observed once. This chain uses TRBV4-3 with TRBJ2-7, with 8 bases identical to TRBD1. V was pared by 0 bases and J by 4 bases, with 8 bases of the junction left unmatched. The CDR3 runs 16 residues. Germline V gives CDR1 LGHNA, CDR2 YSLEER. DNA for the CDR3: TGCGCCAGCAGCCAAGATCTGACAGGGGCATGGTACGAGCAGTACTTC. This gives the protein CASSQDLTGAWYEQYF.

CDR3 protein: CASSEAWGVNTEAFF. CDR3 sequence (DNA): TGTGCCAGCAGTGAGGCGTGGGGGGTGAACACTGAAGCTTTCTTT. V gene TRBV6-4 combines with J gene TRBJ1-1; TRBD1 might be the D (5 bases). Germline-derived CDR1 and CDR2 are MRHNA and SNTAGT. Trimming pared 3 bases from V and 0 bases from J, leaving 11 bases between. This CDR3 has 15 residues.

The rearrangement uses TRBV2 and TRBJ2-1; 7 nucleotides match TRBD2. The CDR3 contains 16 residues. The V segment lost 2 bases and the J segment 2 bases; nucleotides outside the gene matches: 6. The germline V gene has CDR1 SNHLY and CDR2 FYNNEI. The CDR3 nucleotides read TGTGCCAGCAGTGAACCATCTAGCGGTCCCTACAATGAGCAGTTCTTC. Translated, it gives CASSEPSSGPYNEQFF.

This clone has only a few counts. The chain employs TRBV2 and TRBJ1-1; weak D call: TRBD1 (5 bases). Deletions cut 1 base from V and 1 base from J, with 10 bases between. The CDR3 has 15 residues. CDR1 and CDR2 from the germline V gene are SNHLY and FYNNEI. The CDR3 protein is CASSEVEGRNTEAFF. As DNA, the CDR3 is TGTGCCAGCAGTGAAGTGGAGGGGCGGAACACTGAAGCTTTCTTT.

The V gene is TRBV5-8, the J gene TRBJ2-7; D gene unclear. This CDR3 comprises 13 residues. The ends were cut back, 5 bases at V and 1 base at J, with 10 bases in the middle. From germline, CDR1 is SGHTS and CDR2 YDEGEE. This CDR3 is CASRRVGSYEQYF. In DNA form, the CDR3 reads TGTGCCAGCAGACGGGTTGGGTCCTACGAGCAGTACTTC.

The rearrangement uses TRBV13 and TRBJ2-1; D is undetermined. Trimming took off 5 bases at V and 5 bases at J, with 10 bases between the two ends. There are 13 residues in the CDR3. Germline CDR1 is PRHDT and CDR2 is FYEKMQ (reference sequence). The CDR3 DNA is TGTGCCAGCAGCCCCCGGGTAGACAATGAGCAGTTCTTC. Translated: CASSPRVDNEQFF.

This clone appeared once. The chain employs TRBV6-5 and TRBJ1-4; TRBD1 might be the D (5 bases). This CDR3 has 16 residues. Germline V gene lookup returns CDR1 MNHEY and CDR2 SVGAGI. With 2 bases removed from V and 7 bases from J, the gap between germline ends came to 17 bases. CDR3 sequence reads: CASSYSAMRGGEKLFF. The DNA of the CDR3 is TGTGCCAGCAGTTACAGTGCAATGCGGGGCGGTGAAAAACTGTTTTTT.

V and J are TRBV7-8 and TRBJ1-3; 8 bases map to TRBD1. From germline, CDR1 is SGHVS and CDR2 FQNEAQ. The ends lost 3 bases at V and 2 bases at J; junction bases unmatched: 6. The CDR3 sequence is 16 residues long. CDR3 sequence reads: CASSFLDRVAGNTIYF. The CDR3 nucleotides are TGTGCCAGCAGCTTCTTGGACAGGGTTGCTGGAAACACCATATATTTT.

The chain joins TRBV27 to TRBJ2-3; D is perhaps TRBD2 (6 bases). CDR1 is MNHEY, CDR2 SMNVEV, per germline (reference sequence). Trimming took off 3 bases at V and 10 bases at J, with 11 bases between the two ends. The CDR3 spans 12 residues. DNA of the CDR3: TGTGCCAGCAGTTTTGGAGGGTTGGCGCAGTATTTT. Its translation is CASSFGGLAQYF.

The chain recombines TRBV21-1 with TRBJ1-2. TRBV21-1 is a pseudogene locus. CDR3 length equals 11 residues. CDR3 DNA sequence: TGTGCCAGCAGGGGAAACTATGGCTACACCTTC. Translation gives CASRGNYGYTF.

The chain recombines TRBV6-1 with TRBJ1-2; D may be TRBD1 (5 bases). The CDR3 loop spans 12 amino acids. V lost 7 bases and J 4 bases, leaving 10 bases between the germline ends. CDR1 is MNHNS and CDR2 is SASEGT in the germline V gene. The CDR3 is CASTSGGYGYTF. In nucleotides, the CDR3 is TGTGCCAGCACATCTGGGGGCTATGGCTACACCTTC.

This clone was detected only once. The chain links TRBV4-3 to TRBJ2-7; D unresolved. There are 17 residues in the CDR3. Germline V gives CDR1 LGHNA, CDR2 YSLEER. Trimming left V 0 bases short and J 3 bases short, with 18 bases between. Written as DNA, the CDR3 is TGCGCCAGCAGCCAAGACTTTGGCGGAGACGGTGACTACGAGCAGTACTTC. Its translation: CASSQDFGGDGDYEQYF.

The chain uses TRBV6-5 and TRBJ1-5; D uncertain. Per the germline V gene, CDR1 is MNHEY and CDR2 is SVGAGI. Between the trimmed V and J ends, which lost 4 bases and 2 bases, there was a span of 9 bases. This CDR3 is built from 14 residues. Here the CDR3 reads CASSSARGNQPQHF. The DNA for the CDR3 is TGTGCCAGCAGTTCCGCGAGGGGCAATCAGCCCCAGCATTTT.

V is TRBV5-5 and J is TRBJ1-3; 7 bases align to TRBD1. Germline V lookup: CDR1 SGHKS, CDR2 YYEKEE (reference sequence). J was trimmed by 0 bases and V by 6 bases; bases with no gene match: 9. The CDR3 runs 16 residues. CDR3 in amino acids: CASNEGQFFSGNTIYF. For the CDR3, the DNA is TGTGCCAGCAATGAGGGACAGTTCTTCTCTGGAAACACCATATATTTT.

The chain combines TRBV6-5 with TRBJ2-7, with 10 bases matching TRBD1. Germline CDR1 MNHEY, CDR2 SVGAGI. The CDR3 covers 14 residues. V lost 6 bases, J lost 3 bases, and 5 bases stayed unmatched. The chain's CDR3 is CASSRDRGFYEQYF. The CDR3 bases are TGTGCCAGCAGCCGGGACAGGGGATTCTACGAGCAGTACTTC.

This chain uses TRBV7-8 with TRBJ2-7; 7 nucleotides match TRBD1. The J segment lost 1 base and the V segment lost 4 bases, leaving 7 bases of the junction unmatched. Germline V CDR1 and CDR2: SGHVS, FQNEAQ. The CDR3 covers 15 residues. The CDR3 DNA follows: TGTGCCAGCAGCTCCACCGGGACAGCATCCTACGAGCAGTACTTC. Protein product: CASSSTGTASYEQYF.

This sequence joins TRBV28 and TRBJ1-3; no definite D call. V lost 4 bases to trimming and J lost 0 bases, with 4 bases between them. The CDR3 runs to 13 residues. The V gene's germline CDR1 is MDHEN and CDR2 SYDVKM. CDR3 region: CASSSSSGNTIYF. In nucleotides, the CDR3 is TGTGCCAGCAGTTCGAGCTCTGGAAACACCATATATTTT.

The chain links TRBV27 to TRBJ2-7, with 7 bases aligning to TRBD1. V lost 6 bases, J lost 7 bases, and 15 bases stayed unmatched. The V gene's germline CDR1 is MNHEY and CDR2 SMNVEV (reference sequence). CDR3 size: 15 residues. DNA for the CDR3: TGTGCCAGCAGCAGACTGACAGGGACAAATCGGGAGCAGTACTTC. Translation gives CASSRLTGTNREQYF.

CDR3 nucleotide sequence: TGCGCCAGCAGCCAAGATCTGGGACAGCCCCAGCATTTT. Residues: CASSQDLGQPQHF. The V and J genes are TRBV4-3 and TRBJ1-5; no firm D call. V lost 0 bases and J 7 bases, leaving 7 bases between the germline ends. The CDR3 covers 13 residues. Germline CDR1 and CDR2: LGHNA and YSLEER.